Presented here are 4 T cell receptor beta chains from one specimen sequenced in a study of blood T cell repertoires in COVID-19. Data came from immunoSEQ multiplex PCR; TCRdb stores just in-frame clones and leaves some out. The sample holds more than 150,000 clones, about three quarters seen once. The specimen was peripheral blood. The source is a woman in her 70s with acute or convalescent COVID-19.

This chain's CDR3 is CASRDSHRFGNQPQHF. DNA for the CDR3: TGTGCCAGCAGGGACAGTCACAGGTTCGGCAATCAGCCCCAGCATTTT. The J gene is TRBJ1-5, the V gene TRBV28; possibly TRBD1 for D (6 bases). CDR3 size: 16 residues. CDR1 MDHEN and CDR2 SYDVKM come from the germline V gene. Trimming pared 6 bases from V and 2 bases from J, leaving 17 bases between.

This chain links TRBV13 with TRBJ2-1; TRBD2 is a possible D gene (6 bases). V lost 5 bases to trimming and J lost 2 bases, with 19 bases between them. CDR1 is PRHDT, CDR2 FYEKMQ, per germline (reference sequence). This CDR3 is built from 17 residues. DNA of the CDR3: TGTGCCAGCAGCCCTGCTTTTGTGGGGGGACCCTACAATGAGCAGTTCTTC. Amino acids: CASSPAFVGGPYNEQFF.

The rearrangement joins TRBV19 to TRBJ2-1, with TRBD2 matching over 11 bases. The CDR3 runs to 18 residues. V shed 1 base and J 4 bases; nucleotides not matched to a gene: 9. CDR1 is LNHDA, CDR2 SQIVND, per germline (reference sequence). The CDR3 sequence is CASSIVLTTSGTYNEQFF. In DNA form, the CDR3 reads TGTGCCAGTAGTATAGTCTTGACGACTAGCGGGACATACAATGAGCAGTTCTTC.

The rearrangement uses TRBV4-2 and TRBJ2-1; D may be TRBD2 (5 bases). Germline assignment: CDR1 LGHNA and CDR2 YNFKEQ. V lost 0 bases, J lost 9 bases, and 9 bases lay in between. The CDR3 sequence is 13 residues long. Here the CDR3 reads CASSQDSRGEQFF. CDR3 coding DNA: TGTGCCAGCAGCCAAGATTCTCGGGGTGAGCAGTTCTTC.